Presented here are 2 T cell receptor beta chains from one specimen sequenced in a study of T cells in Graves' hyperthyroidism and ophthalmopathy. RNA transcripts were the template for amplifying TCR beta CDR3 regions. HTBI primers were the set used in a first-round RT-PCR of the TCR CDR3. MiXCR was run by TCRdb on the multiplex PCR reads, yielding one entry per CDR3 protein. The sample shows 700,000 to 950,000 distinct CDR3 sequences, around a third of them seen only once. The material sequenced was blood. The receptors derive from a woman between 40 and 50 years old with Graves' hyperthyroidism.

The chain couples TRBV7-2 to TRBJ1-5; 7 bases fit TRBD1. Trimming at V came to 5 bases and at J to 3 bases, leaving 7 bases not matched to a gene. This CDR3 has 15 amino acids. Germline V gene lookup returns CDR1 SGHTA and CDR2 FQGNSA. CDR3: CASSLDRTPNQPQHF. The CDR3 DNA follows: TGTGCCAGCAGCCTGGACAGGACCCCCAATCAGCCCCAGCATTTT.

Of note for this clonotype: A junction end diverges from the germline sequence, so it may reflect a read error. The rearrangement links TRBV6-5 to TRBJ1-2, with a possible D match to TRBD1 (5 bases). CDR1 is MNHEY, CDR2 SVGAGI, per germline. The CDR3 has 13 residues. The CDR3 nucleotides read TGTGCCATCAGTTACGGACCGGGACGGAGCTACACCTTC. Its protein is CAISYGPGRSYTF.